These T cell receptor beta chains were read from a single sample in a study of blood T cell repertoires in COVID-19. TCRdb's copy holds only in-frame clones and misses some; the assay was immunoSEQ multiplex PCR. The data show around 110,000 clones, around 90% seen once. The source material was peripheral blood. These receptors were obtained from a woman aged 30 to 39 with acute or convalescent COVID-19. Both conserved end residues are part of each CDR3. Clone sizes are given selectively: once, few, many, or a class where the clone is expanded.

clone_size j_call v_call cdr3_aa
. TRBJ1-5 TRBV7-2 CASSLVLGNQPQHF
. TRBJ2-5 TRBV19 CASSGGQVKTQYF
. TRBJ2-2 TRBV27 CASSRRGQNTGELFF
. TRBJ1-1 TRBV12-3/TRBV12-4 CASNPTENTEAFF
. TRBJ1-1 TRBV4-2 CASSQHKGGTVNTEAFF
. TRBJ1-3 TRBV5-1 CASSPSTGSGNTIYF
. TRBJ2-1 TRBV4-2 CASSSRGTGSYNEQFF
. TRBJ2-1 TRBV12-3/TRBV12-4 CASSFKTENEQFF
. TRBJ1-2 TRBV5-4 CASSFSGGNGYTF
few TRBJ2-7 TRBV19 CASKEGTGSSYEQYF
. TRBJ1-1 TRBV7-9 CASSLWGTGGAFEEAFF
. TRBJ2-1 TRBV3-1/TRBV3-2 CASSPGGNEQFF
. TRBJ1-5 TRBV6-5 CASRGQGTQPQHF